This TCR beta chain was found in a study of blood T cell repertoires in COVID-19. Study summary: Sites across the United States, Italy and Spain contributed samples from acute and convalescent COVID-19. T cells, B-cell-depleted T cells, or PBMCs provided the cDNA or gDNA that served as material.

Authors' data handling: From reference gene primer amplification, estimates of nucleated cell counts were derived. The table came from immunoSEQ multiplex PCR; TCRdb's copy has only in-frame clones and leaves some out. V and J calls and clone size are those listed in that table; D and trimming were worked out from the DNA. The sample gives 45,000 to 55,000 clones, 85% to 90% of which show up once; approximately 10% is in the top ten. V shed 6 bases, J shed 2 bases, and the junction held 6 bases outside the gene matches. This CDR3 contains 14 residues. Germline loops: CDR1 SNHLY, CDR2 FYNNEI. V gene TRBV2 combines with J gene TRBJ2-7, with TRBD1 matching over 8 bases. The sample was peripheral blood. The receptor's source is a man aged 70 or older with active COVID-19. CDR3 protein: CASRTGVQAYEQYF. The CDR3 coding sequence is TGTGCCAGCAGGACAGGGGTCCAGGCCTACGAGCAGTACTTC.